This T cell receptor beta chain was sequenced in a study of shared clonotypes between healthy human individuals. Background on the study: Per donor, three plates held CD4 naive cells, three held CD4 memory, two held CD8 naive and one held CD8 memory.

From germline, CDR1 is KGHSH and CDR2 LQKENI. Trimming stripped 0 bases from V and 10 bases from J, with 16 bases between. There are 15 residues in the CDR3. TCRdb's copy holds only in-frame clones and misses some; the assay was immunoSEQ multiplex PCR. Of around 2.1 million clones in the sample, around 95% were seen once. V gene TRBV18 combines with J gene TRBJ2-1; D might be TRBD2 (6 bases). The TCR sequence derives from a young man in good health. Sequenced material: naive CD4+ T cells sorted from blood. The subset denotes: CD45RA+ positively selected. Here the CDR3 DNA reads TGTGCCAGCTCACCACCGACCGGGAGTATCATGGAGCAGTTCTTC. Translation gives CASSPPTGSIMEQFF.